The present entry profiles one TCR beta chain with its context. Its antigen is still unknown. This entry belongs to a study of identifying expanded T cells in peripheral blood. Study findings and constraints: Two-week clone count variance significantly increased as total template count grew. Over around two and four weeks, about 15 and 19 clones changed, versus more than 1 between replicates.

Germline assignment: CDR1 ENHRY and CDR2 SYGVKD. The J segment lost 5 bases and the V segment lost 6 bases, leaving 7 bases of the junction unmatched. The CDR3 covers 14 residues. Assay: immunoSEQ multiplex PCR; the TCRdb copy retains only in-frame clones and omits some. The data contain about 47,000 clones, 82% of them singletons. The chain has TRBV10-3 and TRBJ2-7; TRBD2 matches 10 bases. The TCR sequence derives from a person aged 18 to 70 in good health. Sequencing was carried out using blood. This chain's CDR3 is CAISQILAGNEQYF. CDR3 nucleotide sequence: TGTGCCATCAGCCAAATACTAGCGGGGAACGAGCAGTACTTC.